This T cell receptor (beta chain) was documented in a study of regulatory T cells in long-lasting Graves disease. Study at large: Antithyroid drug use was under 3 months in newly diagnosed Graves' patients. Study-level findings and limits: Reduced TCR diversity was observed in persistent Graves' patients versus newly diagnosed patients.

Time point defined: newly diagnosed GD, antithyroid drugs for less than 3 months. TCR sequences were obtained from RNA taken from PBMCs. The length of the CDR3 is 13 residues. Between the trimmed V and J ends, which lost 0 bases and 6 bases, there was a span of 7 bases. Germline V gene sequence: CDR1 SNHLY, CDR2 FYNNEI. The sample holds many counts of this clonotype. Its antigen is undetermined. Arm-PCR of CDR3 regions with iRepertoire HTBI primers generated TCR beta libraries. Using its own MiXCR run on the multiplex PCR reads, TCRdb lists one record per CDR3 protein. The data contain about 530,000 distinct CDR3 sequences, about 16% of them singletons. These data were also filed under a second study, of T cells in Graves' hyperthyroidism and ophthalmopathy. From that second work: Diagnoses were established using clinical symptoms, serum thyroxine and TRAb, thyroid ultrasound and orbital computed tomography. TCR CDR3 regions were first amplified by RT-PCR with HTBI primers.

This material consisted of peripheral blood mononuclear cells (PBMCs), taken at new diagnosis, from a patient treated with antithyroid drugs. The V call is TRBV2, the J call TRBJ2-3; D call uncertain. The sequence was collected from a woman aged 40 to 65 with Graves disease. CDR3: CASSEAKGDTQYF. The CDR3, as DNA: TGTGCCAGCAGTGAAGCAAAGGGCGATACGCAGTATTTT. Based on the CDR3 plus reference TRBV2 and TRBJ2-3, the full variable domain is EPEVTQTPSHQVTQMGQEVILRCVPISNHLYFYWYRQILGQKVEFLVSFYNNEISEKSEIFDDQFSVERPDGSNFTLKIRSTKLEDSAMYFCASSEAKGDTQYFGPGTRLTVL.